This T cell receptor (beta chain) was sequenced in a study of T cell responses to AZD1222 COVID-19 vaccine. Study observations and caveats: Among spike-specific TCRs, nearly half reportedly target unmutated variant regions. Clonal diversity was possibly underestimated, and white British individuals and females predominated among donors. Just 5 to 7 AZD1222 recipients tested seropositive at baseline.

V was cut by 6 bases and J by 3 bases, with 3 bases left in between. Germline-derived CDR1 and CDR2 are MNHEY and SVGAGI. The CDR3 loop spans 11 amino acids. Concerning this clone itself: Its specificity is not known.

Assay: immunoSEQ multiplex PCR; the TCRdb copy retains only in-frame clones and omits some. There are approximately 150,000 clones in the sample; about 91% occur only once, and around 1.8% lies in the top ten. The source was peripheral blood, collected on day 0 of AZD1222 vaccination. This TCR derives from an adult in good health. V is TRBV6-5 and J is TRBJ1-5, with D unclear. CDR3 bases: TGTGCCAGCAGGGACAATCAGCCCCAGCATTTT. Translation gives CASRDNQPQHF.